A single sample is the source of the 18 T cell receptor beta chains below, sequenced in a study of T cell responses to AZD1222 COVID-19 vaccine. Sequenced by immunoSEQ multiplex PCR; TCRdb stores in-frame clones only, minus some. This sample has 120,000 to 150,000 clones, with about 90% found just once. The source was peripheral blood, collected 28 days after the second AZD1222 dose. The source of these receptors is an adult who received the AZD1222 COVID-19 vaccine.

V is TRBV6-6 and J is TRBJ1-4, with 8 bases aligning to TRBD1. The CDR3 extends over 16 amino acids. J gave up 8 bases and V 5 bases, and 13 bases lay outside the gene matches. CDR1 is MNHNY, CDR2 SVGAGI, per germline (reference sequence). The CDR3 loop reads CASSTGQARRGEKLFF. CDR3 bases: TGTGCCAGCAGTACGGGACAGGCCCGCCGAGGCGAAAAACTGTTTTTT.

This rearrangement joins TRBV6-5 to TRBJ1-5; tentatively, D is TRBD1 (5 bases). The germline V and J ends were trimmed by 6 bases and 6 bases, with 12 bases remaining between them. This CDR3 spans 13 amino acids. The germline CDR1 and CDR2 sequences are MNHEY and SVGAGI. The CDR3 loop reads CASRAGGVQPQHF. The CDR3 nucleotides read TGTGCCAGCAGGGCGGGGGGAGTTCAGCCCCAGCATTTT.

Turning to this clone: Germline is not matched at one junction end, which may reflect a read error. The genes are TRBV20-1 and TRBJ2-1; no definite D call. The CDR3 totals 14 residues. Per germline, CDR1 DFQATT and CDR2 SNEGSKA (reference sequence). The CDR3 DNA is TGCAGTGCTAGTTCTTGGACCTCCTCCAATGAGCAGTTCTTC. Protein: CSASSWTSSNEQFF.

The chain recombines TRBV5-8 with TRBJ2-6, with TRBD2 matching 7 bases. The CDR3 sequence is 17 residues long. Unmatched junction bases numbered 9, after V lost 4 bases and J lost 2 bases. Germline-derived CDR1 and CDR2 are SGHTS and YDEGEE. CDR3 protein: CASSLFVGGAGANVLTF. The CDR3 DNA is TGTGCCAGCAGCCTATTCGTTGGGGGGGCTGGGGCCAACGTCCTGACTTTC. Filled out from reference TRBV5-8 and TRBJ2-6, the complete variable domain reads EAGVTQSPTHLIKTRGQQATLRCSPISGHTSVYWYQQALGLGLQFLLWYDEGEERNRGNFPPRFSGRQFPNYSSELNVNALELEDSALYLCASSLFVGGAGANVLTFGAGSRLTVL.

The gene calls are TRBV5-1 and TRBJ2-3, with a weak D call TRBD1 (6 bases). Per germline, CDR1 SGHRS and CDR2 YFSETQ. This CDR3 spans 15 amino acids. V shed 4 bases and J shed 0 bases, with 12 bases lying between them. The CDR3 loop is CASSQGTPSTDTQYF. DNA for the CDR3: TGCGCCAGCAGCCAGGGGACACCTAGCACAGATACGCAGTATTTT.

The chain couples TRBV2 to TRBJ2-5, with D possibly being TRBD2 (5 bases). CDR3 size: 13 residues. V was clipped by 4 bases and J by 5 bases, with 11 bases between them. Germline V lookup: CDR1 SNHLY, CDR2 FYNNEI. The CDR3 here is CASSGESGETQYF. CDR3 bases: TGTGCCAGCAGTGGGGAATCGGGGGAGACCCAGTACTTC.

J is TRBJ2-7 and V is TRBV2, with a weak D call TRBD1 (6 bases). The germline V gene has CDR1 SNHLY and CDR2 FYNNEI. This CDR3 comprises 12 residues. Trimming pared 11 bases from V and 1 base from J, leaving 12 bases between. Here the CDR3 reads CAGRQDSYEQYF. CDR3 in DNA: TGTGCCGGGAGACAGGATTCCTACGAGCAGTACTTC.

This chain joins TRBV4-3 and TRBJ1-1; D is unresolved. The CDR3 is made up of 17 amino acids. Trimming removed 0 bases at V and 1 base at J, with 15 bases between. Germline lookup yields CDR1 LGHNA and CDR2 YSLEER. CDR3 sequence: CASSQDYEAVGNTEAFF. Here the CDR3 DNA reads TGCGCCAGCAGCCAAGATTATGAGGCAGTGGGGAACACTGAAGCTTTCTTT.

The chain employs TRBV6-5 and TRBJ2-5; TRBD1 matches at 7 bases. This CDR3 region has 15 residues. V shed 6 bases, J shed 1 base, and the junction held 8 bases outside the gene matches. Germline V CDR1 and CDR2: MNHEY, SVGAGI. The DNA for the CDR3 is TGTGCCAGCAGCCCCTCCGGGACAGCCCAAGAGACCCAGTACTTC. Protein product: CASSPSGTAQETQYF.

This chain joins TRBV13 and TRBJ2-7; TRBD2 matches at 10 bases. The CDR3 spans 17 residues. The V gene's germline CDR1 is PRHDT and CDR2 FYEKMQ (reference sequence). V shed 3 bases and J 5 bases; nucleotides not matched to a gene: 13. CDR3 protein: CASSFGSSGRVYDEQYF. The CDR3, as DNA: TGTGCCAGCAGCTTCGGATCTAGCGGGAGAGTATACGACGAGCAGTACTTC.

The genes are TRBV27 and TRBJ1-2; D gene uncertain. Trimming took off 1 base at V and 4 bases at J, with 7 bases between the two ends. The CDR3 runs to 13 residues. Germline V gene sequence: CDR1 MNHEY, CDR2 SMNVEV (reference sequence). CDR3 protein: CASSLYGSYGYTF. The DNA of the CDR3 is TGTGCCAGCAGTTTATACGGGTCCTATGGCTACACCTTC.

The CDR3: CASSLKVGTGEYRAFF. Written as DNA, the CDR3 is TGTGCCAGCAGCTTGAAAGTCGGGACAGGGGAATACAGGGCTTTCTTT. J is TRBJ1-1 and V is TRBV5-5; 10 bases are shared with TRBD1. This CDR3 is built from 16 residues. J lost 11 bases, V lost 1 base, and 14 bases had no gene match. From germline, CDR1 is SGHKS and CDR2 YYEKEE (reference sequence).

Here the CDR3 reads CASSPGRGASTGELFF. CDR3 in DNA: TGTGCCAGCAGCCCGGGGCGGGGCGCTTCCACCGGGGAGCTGTTTTTT. The rearrangement uses TRBV7-9 and TRBJ2-2; D perhaps matches TRBD2 (6 bases). This CDR3 comprises 16 residues. Trimming took off 5 bases at V and 4 bases at J, with 17 bases between the two ends. Germline loops: CDR1 SEHNR, CDR2 FQNEAQ (reference sequence).

This clone appeared once. The CDR3 nucleotides are TGTGCCAGCAGCTTAAGTCCCGGGACTGGCTACACCTTC. This sequence encodes CASSLSPGTGYTF. This chain joins TRBV7-3 and TRBJ1-2; perhaps TRBD1 as D (5 bases). CDR3 length equals 13 residues. Germline-derived CDR1 and CDR2 are SGHTA and FQGTGA. Trimming took 1 base from V and 7 from J, leaving 10 bases between them.

J is TRBJ1-2 and V is TRBV4-2; D is possibly TRBD1 (6 bases). CDR3 length: 14 amino acids. Trimming left V 7 bases short and J 4 bases short, with 16 bases between. CDR1 is LGHNA and CDR2 is YNFKEQ in the germline V gene. The CDR3 DNA reads as TGTGCCAGCACCGACGGGGGGCCCTTCTATGGCTACACCTTC. Residues: CASTDGGPFYGYTF.

The rearrangement joins TRBV7-8 to TRBJ2-3; 10 bases are shared with TRBD2. CDR3 length equals 17 residues. Trimming cost V 2 bases and J 5 bases; bases outside gene matches: 10. In germline, CDR1 is SGHVS, CDR2 FQNEAQ. The chain's CDR3 is CASSLTSGNPRQDTQYF. In nucleotides, the CDR3 is TGTGCCAGCAGCTTAACTAGCGGGAACCCTAGGCAAGATACGCAGTATTTT.

The chain links TRBV9 to TRBJ2-2; no firm D call. V was trimmed by 0 bases and J by 2 bases, leaving 8 bases between them. Germline loops: CDR1 SGDLS, CDR2 YYNGEE. The CDR3 spans 15 residues. CDR3 residues: CASSVAVSNTGELFF. The CDR3 nucleotides read TGTGCCAGCAGCGTAGCGGTTTCCAACACCGGGGAGCTGTTTTTT.

V gene TRBV12-2 combines with J gene TRBJ1-5; no DNA check was done on the table's D call, TRBD1. TRBV12-2 is an annotated pseudogene. The CDR3 runs 16 residues. CDR3 bases: TGTGCAAGGGCCAATGGAGGTGCGGACAGAGAGAAGCCCCAGCATTTT. Protein: CARANGGADREKPQHF.